This TCR beta chain was retrieved from a study of tumor-infiltrating lymphocytes in primary liver carcinoma. About the research overall: Surgeons resected the patients' primary liver carcinomas. Those enrolled were patients of both sexes, who were aged 30 to 69 years. The study's findings and limits: With p = 0.039, the top-250-clone fraction in tumors significantly exceeded that in blood.

A note on this clonotype: Its antigen is undetermined.

Researchers drew blood RNA from unsorted whole blood and extracted germline DNA as well. The template, roughly 550 ng total RNA, yielded TCR beta cDNA made with a constant-region primer. Each TCR beta library was derived from three nested multiplex PCR rounds that employed slightly modified ARM-PCR. It was with TRBV1-TRBV30 forward primers and a C-beta reverse primer that the first two PCR rounds were run, at around 11 cycles each. TCRdb reprocessed the multiplex PCR reads with MiXCR, giving one entry per CDR3 protein. The sample carries about 320,000 distinct CDR3 sequences, 65% recorded once. Looked up from germline, CDR1 is GTSNPN and CDR2 is SVGIG (reference sequence). V gave up 0 bases and J gave up 6 bases, with 15 bases separating them. This CDR3 comprises 15 residues.

This TCR was sampled from a man between 40 and 49 years old with primary liver carcinoma and hepatitis B virus infection. The V and J genes are TRBV30 and TRBJ2-1, with a possible D match to TRBD1 (6 bases). Material: peripheral blood. CDR3 nucleotide sequence: TGTGCCTGGAGTGTAAAAGGGGGTAAATCCAATGAGCAGTTCTTC. Translation: CAWSVKGGKSNEQFF.